This TCR beta chain was identified in a study of blood T cell repertoires in COVID-19. About the research overall: T cells, B-cell-depleted T cells, or PBMCs supplied cDNA or gDNA.

Original handling: Amplified reference gene primers provided the basis for estimating nucleated cell counts. The protocol was immunoSEQ multiplex PCR, while the TCRdb copy is restricted to in-frame clones and leaves out a portion. V and J calls and clone size are as listed in that table; D and trimming were resolved from the DNA. The data hold more than 150,000 clones, with less than 95% observed a single time. Seattle's enrolled individuals joined amid active infection and were then monitored longitudinally. Germline V lookup: CDR1 MRHNA, CDR2 SNTAGT. Germline trimming cut 4 bases from V and 4 bases from J; bases unmatched to any gene: 6. The CDR3 length is 14 residues.

This rearrangement joins TRBV6-4 to TRBJ1-1, with 7 bases that match TRBD1. Sequences were obtained from peripheral blood. The TCR originated in a young man with COVID-19, enrolled during active disease. The CDR3 DNA reads TGTGCCAGCAGTGGACAGGGTAAGGGCACTGAAGCTTTCTTT. It yields the protein CASSGQGKGTEAFF.